Below are 12 T cell receptor beta chains sequenced from a single sample in a study of patients and donors after allogeneic stem cell transplantation. Using its own MiXCR run on the RT-PCR reads, TCRdb lists one record per CDR3 protein. The sample carries some 880,000 distinct CDR3 sequences, over 15% recorded once. Material: blood, either unsorted or a sorted T cell fraction (not recorded which). These receptors all come from a human donor who was either an allogeneic HSCT recipient or a stem cell or donor lymphocyte infusion donor (not recorded which). It is not recorded whose cells these are; they may come from a transplant donor.

In this sample, this clonotype turned up a few times. The chain has TRBV6-5 and TRBJ2-1; 9 nucleotides match TRBD2. This CDR3 comprises 19 residues. The germline V gene has CDR1 MNHEY and CDR2 SVGAGI. Losses at the gene ends were 0 bases for V and 0 bases for J; bases not matched to a gene: 9. The CDR3 loop is CASSYSRGLARSSYNEQFF. The CDR3 DNA sequence: TGTGCCAGCAGTTACTCGAGAGGACTAGCGCGGAGCTCCTACAATGAGCAGTTCTTC.

This sequence joins TRBV12-3 or TRBV12-4 and TRBJ1-6, with D uncertain. The CDR3 length is 15 residues. V lost 7 bases to trimming and J lost 6 bases, with 16 bases between them. The chain's CDR3 is CASTPAGQINSPLHF. DNA for the CDR3: TGTGCCAGCACCCCGGCGGGCCAGATTAATTCACCCCTCCACTTT.

J is TRBJ2-7 and V is TRBV20-1, with D maybe TRBD1 (6 bases). Looked up from germline, CDR1 is DFQATT and CDR2 is SNEGSKA (reference sequence). V was clipped by 2 bases and J by 0 bases, with 11 bases between them. This CDR3 comprises 14 residues. The CDR3 region has the DNA TGCAGTGCTAGATGGGACATACGCTCCTACGAGCAGTACTTC. Its translation is CSARWDIRSYEQYF.

In its sample, this clonotype was seen a few times. The chain uses TRBV4-1 and TRBJ2-2; D not resolved. Trimming pared 6 bases from V and 2 bases from J, leaving 7 bases between. CDR1 and CDR2 (germline): MGHRA, YSYEKL. The CDR3 is 13 amino acids. The CDR3 region has the DNA TGCGCCAGCAGATCCGTTAACACCGGGGAGCTGTTTTTT. Encoded protein: CASRSVNTGELFF.

The table lists this clonotype with a few counts. J is TRBJ2-4 and V is TRBV5-1; the D call may be TRBD1 or TRBD2 (5 bases each). V was pared by 3 bases and J by 0 bases, with 13 bases between. The CDR3 spans 16 residues. The germline gives CDR1 SGHRS, CDR2 YFSETQ. The CDR3 nucleotides read TGCGCCAGCAGCTGGGACGATCGAAGAGCCAAAAACATTCAGTACTTC. Translation gives CASSWDDRRAKNIQYF.

The rearrangement links TRBV5-1 to TRBJ1-4; 7 nucleotides align to TRBD1. With 4 bases clipped from V and 0 bases from J, the junction kept 6 bases outside the gene matches. The CDR3 sequence is 16 residues long. Looked up from germline, CDR1 is SGHRS and CDR2 is YFSETQ. CDR3 sequence reads: CASSPRTGPTNEKLFF. The DNA of the CDR3 is TGCGCCAGCAGCCCCCGGACAGGACCAACTAATGAAAAACTGTTTTTT.

This chain connects TRBV27 to TRBJ1-1, with TRBD1 matching 8 bases. The CDR3 has 15 amino acids. The V and J ends lost 4 bases and 5 bases, in that order; junction bases with no gene match: 9. Germline CDR1 and CDR2: MNHEY and SMNVEV (reference sequence). For the CDR3, the DNA is TGTGCCAGCAGTTCCATCAGGGGGCGGGGGACTGAAGCTTTCTTT. This codes for CASSSIRGRGTEAFF.

This clonotype was seen more than once but under ten times. The chain combines TRBV9 with TRBJ1-2; 12 bases are a match to TRBD1. Per germline, CDR1 SGDLS and CDR2 YYNGEE. The CDR3 consists of 17 residues. Losses at the gene ends were 3 bases for V and 4 bases for J; bases not matched to a gene: 10. CDR3 nucleotide sequence: TGTGCCAGCAGCGAGGGGGGACAGGGGGCGTCCCGCTATGGCTACACCTTC. Encoded protein: CASSEGGQGASRYGYTF.

The V gene is TRBV5-6, the J gene TRBJ1-1; D is undetermined. Germline lookup yields CDR1 SGHDT and CDR2 YYEEEE. V gave up 0 bases and J gave up 11 bases, with 11 bases separating them. CDR3 length: 12 amino acids. CDR3: CASSLGSSVAFF. In nucleotides, the CDR3 is TGTGCCAGCAGCTTGGGGAGCTCGGTGGCTTTCTTT.

The chain is built from TRBV20-1 and TRBJ2-3; D is perhaps TRBD2 (6 bases). Germline CDR1 is DFQATT and CDR2 is SNEGSKA (reference sequence). This CDR3 region has 14 residues. V lost 1 base and J lost 3, with 11 bases in between. The CDR3 DNA follows: TGCAGTGCTAGAGTCCCGGGAGTGACAGATACGCAGTATTTT. This codes for CSARVPGVTDTQYF.

This clonotype was counted only a few times. The rearrangement uses TRBV18 and TRBJ1-5, with a possible D match to TRBD1 (5 bases). There are 15 residues in the CDR3. V shed 4 bases and J shed 5 bases, with 15 bases lying between them. The germline V gene has CDR1 KGHSH and CDR2 LQKENI. CDR3 bases: TGTGCCAGCTCACTGGGGCGTGACAGCTATCAGCCCCAGCATTTT. Translation: CASSLGRDSYQPQHF.

J is TRBJ1-2 and V is TRBV27; D unclear. The CDR3 spans 13 residues. Germline CDR1 reads MNHEY; CDR2 reads SMNVEV (reference sequence). V shed 5 bases and J shed 8 bases, with 15 bases lying between them. The CDR3 is CASSGVWFGGYTF. The DNA of the CDR3 is TGTGCCAGCAGTGGGGTATGGTTCGGGGGCTACACCTTC.